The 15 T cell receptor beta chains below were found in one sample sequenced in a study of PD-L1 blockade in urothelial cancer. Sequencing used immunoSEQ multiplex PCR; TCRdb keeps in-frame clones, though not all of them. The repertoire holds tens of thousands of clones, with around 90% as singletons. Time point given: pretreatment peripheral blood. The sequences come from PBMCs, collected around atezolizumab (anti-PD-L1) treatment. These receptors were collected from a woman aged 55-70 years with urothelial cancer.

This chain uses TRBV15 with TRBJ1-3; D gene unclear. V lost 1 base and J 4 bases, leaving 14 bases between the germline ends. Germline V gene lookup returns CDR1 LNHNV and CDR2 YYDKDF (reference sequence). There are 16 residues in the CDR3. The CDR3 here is CATSRGARSAGNTIYF. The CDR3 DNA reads TGTGCCACCAGCAGAGGGGCCCGGTCGGCAGGAAACACCATATATTTT.

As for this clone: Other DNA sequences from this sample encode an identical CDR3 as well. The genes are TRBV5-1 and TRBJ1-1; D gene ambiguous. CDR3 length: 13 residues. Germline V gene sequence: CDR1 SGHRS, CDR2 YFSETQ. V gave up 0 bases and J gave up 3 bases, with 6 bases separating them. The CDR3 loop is CASSLDSYTEAFF. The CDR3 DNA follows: TGCGCCAGCAGCTTGGACAGTTACACTGAAGCTTTCTTT.

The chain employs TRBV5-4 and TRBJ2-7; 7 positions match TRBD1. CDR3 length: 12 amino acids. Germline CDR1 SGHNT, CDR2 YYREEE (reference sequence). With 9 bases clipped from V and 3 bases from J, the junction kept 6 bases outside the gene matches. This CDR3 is CATRDSDYEQYF. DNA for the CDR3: TGTGCCACCCGGGACAGCGACTACGAGCAGTACTTC.

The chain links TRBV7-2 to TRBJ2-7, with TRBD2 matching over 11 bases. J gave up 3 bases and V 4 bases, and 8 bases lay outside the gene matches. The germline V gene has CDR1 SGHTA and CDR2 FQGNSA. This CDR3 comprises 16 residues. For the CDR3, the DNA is TGTGCCAGCAGCTCAAGCTCCGGGACTAGCGGCTACGAGCAGTACTTC. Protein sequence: CASSSSSGTSGYEQYF.

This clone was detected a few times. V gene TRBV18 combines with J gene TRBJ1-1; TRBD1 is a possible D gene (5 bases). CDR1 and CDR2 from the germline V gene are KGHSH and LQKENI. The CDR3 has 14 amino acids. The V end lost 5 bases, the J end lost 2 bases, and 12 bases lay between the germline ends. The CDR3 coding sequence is TGTGCCAGCTCAGAGTCAGGGATAAACACTGAAGCTTTCTTT. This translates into CASSESGINTEAFF.

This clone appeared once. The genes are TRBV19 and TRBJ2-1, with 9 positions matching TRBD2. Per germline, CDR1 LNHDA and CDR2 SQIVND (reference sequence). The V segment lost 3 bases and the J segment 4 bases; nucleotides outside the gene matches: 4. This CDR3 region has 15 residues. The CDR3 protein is CASSMTSGLYNEQFF. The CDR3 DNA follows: TGTGCCAGTAGTATGACTAGCGGCCTTTACAATGAGCAGTTCTTC.

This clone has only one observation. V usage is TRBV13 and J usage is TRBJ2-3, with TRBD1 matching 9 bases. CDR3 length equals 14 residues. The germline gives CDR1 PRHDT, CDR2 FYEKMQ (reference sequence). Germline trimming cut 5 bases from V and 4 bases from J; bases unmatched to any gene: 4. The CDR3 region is CASSLDRGPDTQYF. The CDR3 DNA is TGTGCCAGCAGCCTGGACAGGGGCCCAGATACGCAGTATTTT.

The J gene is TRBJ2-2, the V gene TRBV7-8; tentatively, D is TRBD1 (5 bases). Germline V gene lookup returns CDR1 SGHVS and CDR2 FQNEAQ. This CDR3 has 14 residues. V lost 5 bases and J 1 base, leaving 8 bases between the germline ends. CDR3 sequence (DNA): TGTGCCAGCAGCCTCGACAGGAACACCGGGGAGCTGTTTTTT. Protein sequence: CASSLDRNTGELFF.

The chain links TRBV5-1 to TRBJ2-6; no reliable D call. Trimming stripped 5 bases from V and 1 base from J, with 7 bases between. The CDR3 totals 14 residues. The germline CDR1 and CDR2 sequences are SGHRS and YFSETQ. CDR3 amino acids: CASRLKSGANVLTF. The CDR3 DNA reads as TGCGCCAGCAGACTAAAATCTGGGGCCAACGTCCTGACTTTC.

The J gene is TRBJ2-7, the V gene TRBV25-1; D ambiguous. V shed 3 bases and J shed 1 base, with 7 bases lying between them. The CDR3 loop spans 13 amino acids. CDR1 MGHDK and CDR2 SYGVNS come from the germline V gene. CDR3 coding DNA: TGTGCCAGCAGTGAGCCCGGGTCCTACGAGCAGTACTTC. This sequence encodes CASSEPGSYEQYF.

The CDR3 is CASSLKGQGPYEQYF. The CDR3 DNA sequence: TGTGCCAGCAGCTTAAAGGGACAGGGCCCCTACGAGCAGTACTTC. J is TRBJ2-7 and V is TRBV7-9, with 9 bases aligning to TRBD1. Germline loops: CDR1 SEHNR, CDR2 FQNEAQ (reference sequence). V gave up 2 bases and J gave up 2 bases; unmatched junction bases: 4. The CDR3 spans 15 residues.

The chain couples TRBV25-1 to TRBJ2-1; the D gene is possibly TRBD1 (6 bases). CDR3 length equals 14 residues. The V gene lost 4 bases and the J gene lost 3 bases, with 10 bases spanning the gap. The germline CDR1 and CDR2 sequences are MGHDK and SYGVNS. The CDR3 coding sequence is TGTGCCAGCAGTGGGGGGACACACTACAATGAGCAGTTCTTC. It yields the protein CASSGGTHYNEQFF.

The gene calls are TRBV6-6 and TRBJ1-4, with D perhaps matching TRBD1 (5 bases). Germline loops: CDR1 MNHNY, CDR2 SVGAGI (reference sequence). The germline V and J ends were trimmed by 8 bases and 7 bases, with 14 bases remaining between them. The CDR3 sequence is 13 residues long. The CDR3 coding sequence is TGTGCCAGCTCACGGGGACTTGGTGAAAAACTGTTTTTT. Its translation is CASSRGLGEKLFF.

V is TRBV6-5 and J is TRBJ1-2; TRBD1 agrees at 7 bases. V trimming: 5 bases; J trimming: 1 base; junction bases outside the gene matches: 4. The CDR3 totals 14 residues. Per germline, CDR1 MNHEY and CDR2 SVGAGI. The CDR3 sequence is CASSRGTDNYGYTF. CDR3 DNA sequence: TGTGCCAGCAGTAGGGGGACAGATAACTATGGCTACACCTTC.

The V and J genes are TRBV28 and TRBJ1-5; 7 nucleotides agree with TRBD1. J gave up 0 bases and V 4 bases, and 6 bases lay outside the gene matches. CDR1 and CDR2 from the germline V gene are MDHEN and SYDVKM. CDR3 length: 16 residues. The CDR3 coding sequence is TGTGCCAGCAGTTGGCAGGGGGTTCTTAGCAATCAGCCCCAGCATTTT. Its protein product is CASSWQGVLSNQPQHF. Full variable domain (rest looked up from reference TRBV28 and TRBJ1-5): DVKVTQSSRYLVKRTGEKVFLECVQDMDHENMFWYRQDPGLGLRLIYFSYDVKMKEKGDIPEGYSVSREKKERFSLILESASTNQTSMYLCASSWQGVLSNQPQHFGDGTRLSIL.